This TCR beta chain was documented in a study of blood T cell repertoires in COVID-19. Study-level information: Acute and convalescent COVID-19 specimens originated in the United States, Italy and Spain. T cells, B-cell-depleted T cells, or PBMCs supplied cDNA or gDNA.

Germline CDR1 and CDR2: MNHEY and SMNVEV (reference sequence). V was cut by 3 bases and J by 0 bases, with 11 bases left in between. The CDR3 runs to 15 residues. Under the authors' procedure: How many nucleated cells were present was estimated from reference gene primer amplification. Sequencing used immunoSEQ multiplex PCR; TCRdb keeps in-frame clones, though not all of them. V and J calls and clone size are those listed in that table; D and trimming were worked out from the DNA. The table lists tens of thousands of clones, around 90% of them singletons, with 6% to 6.5% in the top ten. This chain uses TRBV27 with TRBJ1-1, with no clear D. This clonotype was obtained from a woman older than 75 with active COVID-19. The sequenced material came from peripheral blood. CDR3: CASSLVGEMNTEAFF. The CDR3, as DNA: TGTGCCAGCAGTTTGGTCGGGGAAATGAACACTGAAGCTTTCTTT.